This TCR beta chain was observed in a study of blood T cells in healthy people across ages. Study-wide results and limits: Naive CD4+ cells and diversity were both higher in long-lived donors than in aged donors. Unknown CMV status may confound age-related changes in expanded clones.

Next came a second PCR, run for about 7 to 12 cycles, which used a sample-barcoded 5' primer along with a J-beta primer mix. MiXCR was run by TCRdb on the 5' RACE reads, yielding one entry per CDR3 protein. The repertoire holds 1.2 million to 1.5 million distinct CDR3 sequences, with approximately 38% as singletons. Total RNA extraction produced at least 5 micrograms (per sample) for the study. As regards this clonotype: Antigen specificity is unknown.

The sample taken for sequencing was blood. This clonotype was sampled from a young woman in good health.

CDR3 sequence reads: CASSLSGRGYNEQFF. CDR3 nucleotide sequence: TGTGCCAGCAGCTTGAGCGGGAGGGGGTACAATGAGCAGTTCTTC. V usage is TRBV3-1 and J usage is TRBJ2-1; 10 positions agree with TRBD2. Germline-derived CDR1 and CDR2 are LGHDT and YNNKEL (reference sequence). This CDR3 spans 15 amino acids. J lost 4 bases, V lost 5 bases, and 5 bases had no gene match.